This entry lists 5 T cell receptor beta chains sequenced from one sample in a study of T cell responses to AZD1222 COVID-19 vaccine (dated by TCRdb to the early 2020s). Per the publication, the time point label means: about 28 days (+/-7) after the second vaccine dose. Sample treatment or condition, as interpreted from the label and publication: meningococcal conjugate vaccine given as trial control. Library preparation employed the immunoSEQ multiplex PCR assay. TCRdb stores this immuneACCESS table with in-frame sequences only. Part of the clones is absent; in the studies checked, under half of the shortfall reflects unresolved V genes, and no reason is known for the rest. A total of approximately 180,000 clones appear in this sample, 90% of them only once. The leading ten clones occupy more than 3.5% of the sample. This material consisted of peripheral blood, taken 28 days after the second dose of the MenACWY control vaccine. These receptors were taken from an adult who received the MenACWY meningococcal vaccine as a control.

The rearrangement uses TRBV28 and TRBJ2-3; possibly TRBD2 for D (5 bases). The CDR3 runs to 15 residues. Trimming took 2 bases from V and 6 from J, leaving 15 bases between them. The germline CDR1 and CDR2 sequences are MDHEN and SYDVKM. As DNA, the CDR3 is TGTGCCAGCAGTTTACGGGGTGTGGGGTCCGATACGCAGTATTTT. This codes for CASSLRGVGSDTQYF.

This clone was seen a single time. This chain joins TRBV5-1 and TRBJ2-7, with 7 bases identical to TRBD1. The CDR3 loop spans 19 amino acids. Germline assignment: CDR1 SGHRS and CDR2 YFSETQ. The junction had 22 bases not matched to a gene; V was cut back by 4 bases and J by 3 bases. CDR3 protein: CASSLASGFRQGMVYEQYF. The CDR3 bases are TGCGCCAGCAGCCTCGCCTCCGGTTTCAGACAGGGAATGGTCTACGAGCAGTACTTC.

Here the CDR3 reads CASSVLMGSSGNTIYF. The CDR3 DNA reads as TGTGCCAGTAGTGTCCTCATGGGATCCTCTGGAAACACCATATATTTT. The rearrangement uses TRBV19 and TRBJ1-3; D unresolved. The length of the CDR3 is 16 residues. Germline CDR1 and CDR2: LNHDA and SQIVND (reference sequence). V lost 5 bases to trimming and J lost 0 bases, with 14 bases between them.

The V and J genes are TRBV5-5 and TRBJ1-2; D ambiguous. V dropped 4 bases and J dropped 4 bases, with 23 bases sitting between them. This CDR3 is 17 amino acids long. Germline V gene data show CDR1 as SGHKS and CDR2 as YYEKEE (reference sequence). CDR3 amino acids: CASSAPPRLGPFYGYTF. DNA of the CDR3: TGTGCCAGCAGCGCCCCGCCCCGGCTTGGCCCTTTCTATGGCTACACCTTC.

The gene calls are TRBV14 and TRBJ2-2; 11 bases agree with TRBD2. Trimming took 4 bases from V and 7 from J; bases not matched to a gene: 8. CDR3 length equals 16 residues. CDR1 is SGHDN and CDR2 is FVKESK in the germline V gene. This chain's CDR3 is CASSPASGRRGGELFF. The CDR3, as DNA: TGTGCCAGCAGCCCGGCTAGCGGGAGGAGAGGCGGGGAGCTGTTTTTT.